This entry is about one T cell receptor beta chain. Its antigen is currently not known. Nothing much larger sits one base from this clone, and base qualities are not available. The entry originates in a study of shared clonotypes between healthy human individuals (dated by TCRdb to the early 2020s). In the study overall: The cohort included three men and a couple of women between 18 and 49 years of age. For each donor, CD4 naive and CD4 memory were each given three plates, CD8 naive was given two plates, and CD8 memory was given one plate. The study deeply sequenced blood TCR repertoires of five healthy adults to estimate repertoire size and the extent of clonotype sharing between individuals. Different laboratories and diverse techniques were used to prepare libraries and sequence TCR repertoires, to increase sequencing depth and limit assay-specific biases. Leukapheresis yielded between about 0.9 and 9 billion PBMCs per donor.

CDR3 length: 16 amino acids, cysteine to phenylalanine. Of the read, only the CDR3 DNA is kept; its 48 bases are in frame from base 1. V was cut back by 5 bases and J by 4 bases, leaving a gap of 18 bases between them. The germline V gene supplies CDR1 SGHVS and CDR2 FNYEAQ. CD8 naive samples were CD45RO-negative cells positively selected for CCR7, giving a CD45RA+CCR7+ population that excluded TemRA cells. The donors were healthy, HIV-negative adults who had no recently reported acute infections or vaccinations. Every donor was a Caucasian adult living in Nashville, Tennessee, USA. After blood collection by leukapheresis, PBMCs were isolated using Ficoll-Histopaque density gradient centrifugation and then cryopreserved in the vapor phase of liquid nitrogen. Analytical flow cytometry was used to check the purity and quantity of each magnetically sorted T cell population. Genomic DNA was isolated from every sorted fraction and measured by UV absorbance on a Nanodrop 2000c.

The research as a whole found: Only blood was sampled, and tissue TCR repertoires likely differ from those in blood. Clonotypes shared by all four sorted-subset donors showed higher generation probabilities than non-shared clonotypes. The small number of donors limited the genetic and exposure-history diversity represented. Naive subsets generally had larger estimated clonotype richness than memory subsets did. Sharing across a few donors was observed for approximately 4.6% of naive CD4, under 4% of naive CD8, about 2.3% of memory CD4, and about 0.39% of memory CD8 clonotypes. Pairwise subsampling led to the expectation that sequencing depth would affect the degree of clonotype sharing among donors. Even with the large sequencing depth, rarefaction of the sorted-subset datasets indicated that sequencing was incomplete.

TCR CDR3 regions were amplified from genomic DNA by multiplex PCR using the deep immunoSEQ assay. For each cell subset, the extracted genomic DNA was distributed evenly across all wells of several immunoSEQ 96-well plates, and each plate served as one replicate. Each replicate PCR for sorted subsets received 150 to 250 ng genomic DNA, equal to tens of thousands of T cell genomes. Purified libraries were quantified with a Qubit 3.0 fluorometer, sized on a Bioanalyzer 2100, and re-quantified with the KAPA Library Quantification kit. Every immunoSEQ 96-well plate was sequenced on a separate single-read 150-cycle Illumina NextSeq 550 flow cell. The authors' analysis ran thus. Because the immunoSEQ output held only junctional sequences and lacked quality scores, the filtering could not match the filtering applied to full-length reads. To assign V/J genes and CDR3, sequences were annotated using PyIR, a Python wrapper for IgBLAST v1.9, with IMGT germline references. Reads with weak V/J assignments (E-value above 1e-6), missing CDR3, stop codons, out-of-frame junctions, or ambiguous translated residues were removed. V3J clonotypes were defined by identical inferred V gene, J gene, and CDR3 amino acid sequence. Percentage overlap between repertoires was calculated by dividing the number of shared unique clonotypes by the size of the smaller repertoire. RTK rarefaction, the Chao1 estimator, and Recon v2.1 estimates of unobserved clonotypes were used to assess repertoire richness. Generation probabilities for all TCRbeta clonotypes obtained by the gDNA method from a handful of donors were computed using OLGA. TCRdb holds this immuneACCESS table with in-frame rearrangements only. Some clones are missing; in checked studies, unresolved V genes explain under half, and the rest has no known cause. That table furnishes V, J and clone size, whereas the DNA furnished D and trimming. This sample lists 750,000 to 1,000,000 clones; about 92% were detected once. Less than 25% of the sample belongs to the ten largest clones.

Sequencing input: naive CD8+ T cells sorted from blood. The sample's cell subset or site, from its label and the paper: CD45RA+CCR7+. The chain joins TRBV7-6 to TRBJ2-1; tentative D gene TRBD1, with 5 bases matching. This sequence was found in a man aged 30 to 39 in good health. Here is the DNA: TGTGCCAGCAGCGCGGACACCTTCGGTGGATACAATGAGCAGTTCTTC. Its product reads: CASSADTFGGYNEQFF.